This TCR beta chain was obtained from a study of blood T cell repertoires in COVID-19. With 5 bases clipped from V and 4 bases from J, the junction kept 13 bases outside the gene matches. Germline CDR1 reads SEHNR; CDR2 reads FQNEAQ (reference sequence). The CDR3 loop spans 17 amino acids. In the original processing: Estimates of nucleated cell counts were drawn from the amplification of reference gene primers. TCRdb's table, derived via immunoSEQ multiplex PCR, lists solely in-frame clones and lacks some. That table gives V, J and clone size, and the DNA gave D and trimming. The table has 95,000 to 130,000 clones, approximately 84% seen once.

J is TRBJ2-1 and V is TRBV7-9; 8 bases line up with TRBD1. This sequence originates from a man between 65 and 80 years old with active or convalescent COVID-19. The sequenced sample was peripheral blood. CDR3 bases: TGTGCCAGCAGCCCAAACGCGGGACAGGTGTTGTACAATGAGCAGTTCTTC. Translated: CASSPNAGQVLYNEQFF.